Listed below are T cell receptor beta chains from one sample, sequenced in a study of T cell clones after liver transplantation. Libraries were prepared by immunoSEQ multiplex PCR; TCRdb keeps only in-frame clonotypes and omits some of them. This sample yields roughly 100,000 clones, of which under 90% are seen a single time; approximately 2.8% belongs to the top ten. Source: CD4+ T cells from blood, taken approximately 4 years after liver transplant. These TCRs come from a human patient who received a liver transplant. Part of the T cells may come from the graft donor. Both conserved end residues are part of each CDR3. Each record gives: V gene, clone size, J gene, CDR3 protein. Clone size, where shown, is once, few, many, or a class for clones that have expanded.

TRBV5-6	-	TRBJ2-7	CASSERGEQYF
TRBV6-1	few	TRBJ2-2	CASSIIQGADGELFF
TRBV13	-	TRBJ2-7	CASSLGRKYEQYF
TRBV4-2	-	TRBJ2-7	CASSQVSTGEQYF
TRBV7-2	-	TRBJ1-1	CASSFKTVNTEAFF
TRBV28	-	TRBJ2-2	CASSLRTGKNTGELFF
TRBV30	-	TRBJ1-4	CAWRPRGSLEKLFF
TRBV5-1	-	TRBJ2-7	CASSTMDRFSYEQYF
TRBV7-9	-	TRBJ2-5	CASSPRGSRGSQETQYF
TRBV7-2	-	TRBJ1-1	CASSLRETEKAFF
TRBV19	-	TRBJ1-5	CASSAPTRSNQPQHF
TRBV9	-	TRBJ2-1	CASSVDPGSAYNEQFF
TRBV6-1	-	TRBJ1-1	CASSPGGGTEAFF
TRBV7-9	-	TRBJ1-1	CASSAGTGVTEAFF
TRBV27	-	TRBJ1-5	CASSLGGGIGNQPQHF
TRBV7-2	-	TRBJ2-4	CASSFKGTGGQNIQYF
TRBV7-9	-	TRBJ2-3	CASSFQRGGQGTQYF
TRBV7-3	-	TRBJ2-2	CASSLVTGSNTGELFF
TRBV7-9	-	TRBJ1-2	CASTLGEVYGYTF
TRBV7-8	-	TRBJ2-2	CASSLGQTNTGELFF
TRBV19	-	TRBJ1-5	CASSLFGQGNSNQPQHF
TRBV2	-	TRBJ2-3	CASTLRTSSFSDTQYF
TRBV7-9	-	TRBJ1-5	CASSLYSGGSNQPQHF
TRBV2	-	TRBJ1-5	CASNKGNQPQHF
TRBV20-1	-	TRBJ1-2	CKGTGGYTF
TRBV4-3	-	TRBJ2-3	CASSQNRQGASDTQYF
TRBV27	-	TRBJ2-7	CASGVDTGIYEQYF
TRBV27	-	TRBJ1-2	CASSTRTGGYAF
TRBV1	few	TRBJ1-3	CTSKVQGCGNTIYF
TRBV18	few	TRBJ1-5	CASSPRDGNQPQHF
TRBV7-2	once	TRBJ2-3	CASSLSGGLATDTQYF
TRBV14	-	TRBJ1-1	CASSRVNTEAFF
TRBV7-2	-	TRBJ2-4	CASSLFDEVTF
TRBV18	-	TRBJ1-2	CASSQRDRDMRYTF
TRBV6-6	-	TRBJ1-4	CASRTEEKLFF
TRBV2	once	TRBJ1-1	CASSDDFPNTEAFF
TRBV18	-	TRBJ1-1	CASSRQGANTEAFF
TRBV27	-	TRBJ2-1	CASSPLTGSSYNEQFF
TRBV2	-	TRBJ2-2	CASSVQLTHTGELFF
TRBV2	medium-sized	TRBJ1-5	CASSAGTVDQPQHF
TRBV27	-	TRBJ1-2	CASSSVLRDHNYGYTF
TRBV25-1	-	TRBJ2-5	CASSSPGLAGAGTQYF
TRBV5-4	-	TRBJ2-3	CASSLGVASTDTQYF
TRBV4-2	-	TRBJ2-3	CASSPEWRDGADTQYF
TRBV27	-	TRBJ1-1	CASSRIGRVNTEAFF
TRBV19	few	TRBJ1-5	CASSSGWGNQPQHF
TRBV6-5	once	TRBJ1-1	CASRQGSEAFF
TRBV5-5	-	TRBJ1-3	CASSPGHQLSGNTIYF
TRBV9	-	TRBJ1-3	CASSVGGYGQSSGNTIYF
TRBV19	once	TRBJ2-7	CASSPTGTPEQYF
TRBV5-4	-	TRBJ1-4	CASSQGGANNEKLFF
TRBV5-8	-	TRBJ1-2	CASRSYQGNYGYTF
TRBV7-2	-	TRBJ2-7	CASSPMTGISYEQYF
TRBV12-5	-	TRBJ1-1	CASGLVLGASSEAFF
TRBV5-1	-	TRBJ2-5	CASSRGSLSGETQYF
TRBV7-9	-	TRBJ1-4	CASSPTQGSNEKLFF
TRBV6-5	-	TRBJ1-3	CASSSGQRGYTIYF